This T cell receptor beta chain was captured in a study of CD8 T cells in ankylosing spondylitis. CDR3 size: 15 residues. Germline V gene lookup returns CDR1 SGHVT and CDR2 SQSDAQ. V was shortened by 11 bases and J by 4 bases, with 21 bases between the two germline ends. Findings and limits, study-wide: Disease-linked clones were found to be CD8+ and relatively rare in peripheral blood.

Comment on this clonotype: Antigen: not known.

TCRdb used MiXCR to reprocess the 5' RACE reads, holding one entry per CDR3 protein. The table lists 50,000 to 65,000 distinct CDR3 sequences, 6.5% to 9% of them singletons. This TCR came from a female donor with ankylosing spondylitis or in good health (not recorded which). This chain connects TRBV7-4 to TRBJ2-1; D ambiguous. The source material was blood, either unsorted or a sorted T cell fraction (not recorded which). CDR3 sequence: CACSQDSGEYNEQFF. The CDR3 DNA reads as TGTGCCTGCTCCCAAGATTCGGGCGAATACAATGAGCAGTTCTTC.